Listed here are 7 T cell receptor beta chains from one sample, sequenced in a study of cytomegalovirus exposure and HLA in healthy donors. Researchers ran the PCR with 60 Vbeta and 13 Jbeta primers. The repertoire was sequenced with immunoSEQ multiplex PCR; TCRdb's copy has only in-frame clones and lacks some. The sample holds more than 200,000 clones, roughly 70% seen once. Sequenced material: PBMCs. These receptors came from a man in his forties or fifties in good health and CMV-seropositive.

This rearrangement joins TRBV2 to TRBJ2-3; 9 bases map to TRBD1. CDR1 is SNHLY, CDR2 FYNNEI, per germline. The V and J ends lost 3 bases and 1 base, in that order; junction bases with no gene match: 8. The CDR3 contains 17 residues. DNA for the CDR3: TGTGCCAGCAGTGAGCGTGGGACAGGGATACGCACAGATACGCAGTATTTT. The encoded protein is CASSERGTGIRTDTQYF.

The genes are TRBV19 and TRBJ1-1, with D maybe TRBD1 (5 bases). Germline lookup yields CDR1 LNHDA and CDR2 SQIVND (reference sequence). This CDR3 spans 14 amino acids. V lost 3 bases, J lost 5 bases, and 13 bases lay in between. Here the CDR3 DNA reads TGTGCCAGTAGTATCCCTTGGGGGGAAACTGAAGCTTTCTTT. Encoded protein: CASSIPWGETEAFF.

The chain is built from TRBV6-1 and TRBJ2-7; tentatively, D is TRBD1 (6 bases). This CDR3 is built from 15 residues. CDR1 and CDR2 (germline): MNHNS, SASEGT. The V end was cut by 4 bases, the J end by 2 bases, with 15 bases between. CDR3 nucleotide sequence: TGTGCCAGCAGTGTTCAGACAGGACCGACCTACGAGCAGTACTTC. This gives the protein CASSVQTGPTYEQYF.

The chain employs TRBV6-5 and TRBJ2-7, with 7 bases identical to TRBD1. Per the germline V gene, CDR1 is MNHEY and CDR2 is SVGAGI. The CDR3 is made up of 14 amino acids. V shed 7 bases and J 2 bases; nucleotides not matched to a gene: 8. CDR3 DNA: TGTGCCAGCACTCGGGACAGAGAGACCTACGAGCAGTACTTC. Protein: CASTRDRETYEQYF.

The CDR3, as DNA: TGTGCCAGCTCACCCCCCCTCGTAGCGGGGGGCACCGGGGAGCTGTTTTTT. This sequence encodes CASSPPLVAGGTGELFF. The chain carries TRBV18 and TRBJ2-2; TRBD2 matches at 10 bases. The CDR3 sequence is 17 residues long. Germline V gene lookup returns CDR1 KGHSH and CDR2 LQKENI. J was trimmed by 4 bases and V by 3 bases; bases with no gene match: 8.

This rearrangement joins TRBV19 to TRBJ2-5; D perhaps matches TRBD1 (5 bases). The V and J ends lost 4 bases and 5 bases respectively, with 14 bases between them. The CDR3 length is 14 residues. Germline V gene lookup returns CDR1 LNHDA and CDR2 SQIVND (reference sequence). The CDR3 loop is CASSTVGLGETQYF. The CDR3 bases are TGTGCCAGTAGTACGGTGGGGCTGGGGGAGACCCAGTACTTC.

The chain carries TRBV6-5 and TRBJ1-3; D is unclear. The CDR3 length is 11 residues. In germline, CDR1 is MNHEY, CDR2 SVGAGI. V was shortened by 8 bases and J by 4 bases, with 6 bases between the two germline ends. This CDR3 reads CASAQGNTIYF. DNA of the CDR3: TGTGCCAGCGCCCAGGGAAACACCATATATTTT.